This T cell receptor (beta chain) derives from a study of blood T cell repertoires in COVID-19. Data came from immunoSEQ multiplex PCR; TCRdb stores just in-frame clones and leaves some out. The sample shows 45,000 or so clones, approximately 90% of them seen only once. This CDR3 spans 16 amino acids. The chain recombines TRBV21-1 with TRBJ2-2; the listed D gene, TRBD1, was not tested against the DNA. TRBV21-1 is reported as a pseudogene. The source of this sequence is a woman older than 75 with active COVID-19. Sample: peripheral blood. This CDR3 reads CASSKSTGSNTGELFF. CDR3 DNA sequence: TGTGCCAGCAGCAAATCGACAGGGTCGAACACCGGGGAGCTGTTTTTT.